This T cell receptor beta chain was sequenced for a study of blood T cell repertoires in COVID-19. In the authors' methods: Nucleated cell number was recorded as an estimate derived from reference gene primer amplification. The assay was immunoSEQ multiplex PCR, and TCRdb's table has in-frame clones only and misses some. D and trimming come from the DNA, and the V and J calls and clone size come from that table. The table records about 260,000 clones, over 75% of them present only once. Losses at the gene ends were 2 bases for V and 8 bases for J; bases not matched to a gene: 8. The CDR3 sequence is 15 residues long. The germline gives CDR1 MNHEY, CDR2 SMNVEV (reference sequence).

The rearrangement uses TRBV27 and TRBJ2-1; TRBD2 matches at 8 bases. This receptor was taken from a woman between 45 and 60 years old with acute or convalescent COVID-19. The sequenced sample consisted of peripheral blood. The CDR3 protein is CASSLMGLDFDEQFF. CDR3 nucleotides: TGTGCCAGCAGTTTAATGGGACTAGATTTCGATGAGCAGTTCTTC.